What follows are 10 T cell receptor beta chains derived from one specimen sequenced in a study of T-cell reconstitution after alpha-beta-depleted transplantation in children. Unique molecular identifiers featured in how the TCRbeta library was prepared. TCRdb processed the PCR reads anew with MiXCR; each CDR3 protein has one entry. The table shows about 610,000 distinct CDR3 sequences, with about 10% occurring only once. Here the sequenced sample was PBMCs from the stem cell graft donor, taken from the stem cell graft. The source of these receptors is a human donor who donated a stem cell graft to a child with acute myeloid leukemia.

Comments on this clonotype: A much larger clone lies one base from this, so it may be a read error. V is TRBV4-3 and J is TRBJ1-2; D gene unclear. The CDR3 loop spans 16 amino acids. The germline CDR1 and CDR2 sequences are LGHNA and YSLEER. Trimming pared 0 bases from V and 4 bases from J, leaving 15 bases between. CDR3 bases: TGCGCCAGCAGCCAAGATGTCGGGGTTACCGCCTATGGCTACACCTTC. It translates to CASSQDVGVTAYGYTF.

This clonotype showed up just a few times. V gene TRBV29-1 combines with J gene TRBJ2-7; D might be TRBD2 (6 bases). Trimming cost V 7 bases and J 3 bases, with 13 bases left between them. The CDR3 totals 12 residues. Germline V CDR1 and CDR2: SQVTM, ANQGSEA. CDR3 DNA sequence: TGCAGCGCCGGGACGACTAGCTACGAGCAGTACTTC. It specifies CSAGTTSYEQYF.

This clonotype was counted a few times. The chain has TRBV7-2 and TRBJ2-4; weak D call: TRBD1 (5 bases). Germline CDR1 and CDR2: SGHTA and FQGNSA. This CDR3 spans 15 amino acids. The V end was cut by 3 bases, the J end by 6 bases, with 15 bases between. The CDR3 region is CASSFNPTQGNIQYF. For the CDR3, the DNA is TGTGCCAGCAGCTTTAATCCAACTCAGGGAAACATTCAGTACTTC. Combining the CDR3 with reference TRBV7-2 and TRBJ2-4 gives the whole variable domain GAGVSQSPSNKVTEKGKDVELRCDPISGHTALYWYRQSLGQGLEFLIYFQGNSAPDKSGLPSDRFSAERTGGSVSTLTIQRTQQEDSAVYLCASSFNPTQGNIQYFGAGTRLSVL.

The sample holds a few counts of this clonotype. The V call is TRBV7-2, the J call TRBJ2-6; 7 bases match TRBD1. V lost 5 bases and J lost 1; bases outside the gene matches: 8. The CDR3 contains 17 residues. CDR1 SGHTA and CDR2 FQGNSA come from the germline V gene. CDR3 amino acids: CASSLGQVSSGANVLTF. DNA for the CDR3: TGTGCCAGCAGCCTCGGACAGGTCTCTTCTGGGGCCAACGTCCTGACTTTC.

Comments on this clonotype: Sequence at one end of the junction differs from germline and may be a read error. This chain connects TRBV27 to TRBJ1-5; a possible D gene is TRBD1 (5 bases). The CDR3 has 15 amino acids. Germline V gene sequence: CDR1 MNHEY, CDR2 SMNVEV (reference sequence). CDR3 nucleotides: TGTGCCACCAGTTTAGGGGCAAATAGCAATCAGCCCCAGCATTTT. This translates into CATSLGANSNQPQHF.

This clonotype was counted at least ten times. CDR3 sequence (DNA): TGTGCCAGCAGCTCAAAGGGATCGGCGAACACTGAAGCTTTCTTT. Its protein is CASSSKGSANTEAFF. This sequence joins TRBV7-8 and TRBJ1-1; D not certain. CDR3 length: 15 amino acids. CDR1 is SGHVS, CDR2 FQNEAQ, per germline. V shed 4 bases and J shed 1 base, with 13 bases lying between them. Drawing the rest from reference TRBV7-8 and TRBJ1-1, the complete variable domain is GAGVSQSPRYKVAKRGQDVALRCDPISGHVSLFWYQQALGQGPEFLTYFQNEAQLDKSGLPSDRFFAERPEGSVSTLKIQRTQQEDSAVYLCASSSKGSANTEAFFGQGTRLTVV.

The chain recombines TRBV20-1 with TRBJ1-2; 8 positions match TRBD1. The ends lost 2 bases at V and 4 bases at J; junction bases unmatched: 9. CDR1 and CDR2 from the germline V gene are DFQATT and SNEGSKA (reference sequence). This CDR3 has 15 residues. The CDR3 DNA reads as TGCAGTGCTAGAACCCCTAGACAGGGGATCTATGGCTACACCTTC. Translating gives CSARTPRQGIYGYTF.

This clonotype was seen at least ten times. The chain has TRBV13 and TRBJ2-7; TRBD2 matches at 7 bases. CDR1 is PRHDT, CDR2 FYEKMQ, per germline (reference sequence). CDR3 size: 16 residues. With V trimmed by 0 bases and J by 1 base, 6 bases remained unmatched. The CDR3 region is CASSLGTSVSSYEQYF. In DNA form, the CDR3 reads TGTGCCAGCAGCTTAGGAACTAGCGTCAGTTCCTACGAGCAGTACTTC.

The sample holds a few counts of this clonotype. V gene TRBV3-1 combines with J gene TRBJ2-5, with D perhaps TRBD1 (5 bases). CDR3 length equals 14 residues. V was shortened by 8 bases and J by 2 bases, with 15 bases between the two germline ends. Germline-derived CDR1 and CDR2 are LGHDT and YNNKEL (reference sequence). CDR3: CASELQGVQETQYF. CDR3 nucleotides: TGTGCCAGCGAACTTCAAGGGGTTCAAGAGACCCAGTACTTC.

The chain combines TRBV6-1 with TRBJ2-1, with TRBD2 identical over 9 bases. This CDR3 region has 13 residues. The germline CDR1 and CDR2 sequences are MNHNS and SASEGT. V lost 6 bases and J lost 14; bases outside the gene matches: 11. In DNA, the CDR3 is TGTGCCAGCAGCCCGGACGGCGGGAGGGCCGAGTTCTTC. This encodes CASSPDGGRAEFF.